The rows below give T cell receptor beta chains drawn from one sample of a study of blood T cell repertoires in COVID-19. This table comes from immunoSEQ multiplex PCR, and its TCRdb copy is limited to in-frame clones, with some not included. The table has some 120,000 clones, around nine tenths seen once; the top ten hold approximately 20%. Sequencing was done on a sample of peripheral blood. These receptors originate from a human donor with acute or convalescent COVID-19. The donor label of this sample is uncertain. CDR3s include the opening cysteine and the closing phenylalanine or tryptophan. D genes are given only for firm matches. Size values are once, few and many counts, or a class for expanded clones, and some rows have none.

abundance: few; j_gene: TRBJ1-1; v_gene: TRBV7-2; d_gene: TRBD1; CDR3aa: CASSYDRDTEAFF; CDR3nt: TGTGCCAGCAGCTACGACAGGGACACTGAAGCTTTCTTT
abundance: -; j_gene: TRBJ1-5; v_gene: TRBV19; d_gene: -; CDR3aa: CASSQGLRGNQPQHF; CDR3nt: TGTGCCAGTAGCCAGGGTTTACGTGGCAATCAGCCCCAGCATTTT
abundance: once; j_gene: TRBJ2-7; v_gene: TRBV2; d_gene: TRBD1; CDR3aa: CASRVDVGQSYEQYF; CDR3nt: TGTGCCAGCAGGGTAGACGTGGGACAGTCCTACGAGCAGTACTTC
abundance: -; j_gene: TRBJ2-7; v_gene: TRBV7-2; d_gene: -; CDR3aa: CASSLEEGYWATEQYF; CDR3nt: TGTGCCAGCAGCTTAGAGGAGGGTTATTGGGCTACCGAGCAGTACTTC
abundance: -; j_gene: TRBJ2-5; v_gene: TRBV7-7; d_gene: TRBD2; CDR3aa: CASSLESGSTETQYF; CDR3nt: TGTGCCAGCAGCTTAGAAAGCGGGAGCACTGAGACCCAGTACTTC
abundance: -; j_gene: TRBJ2-1; v_gene: TRBV7-3; d_gene: TRBD2; CDR3aa: CASSLGSGGYNEQFF; CDR3nt: TGTGCCAGCAGCTTAGGGAGCGGGGGGTACAATGAGCAGTTCTTC
abundance: -; j_gene: TRBJ1-2; v_gene: TRBV7-6; d_gene: TRBD1; CDR3aa: CASSLAPTGDGYTF; CDR3nt: TGTGCCAGCAGCTTAGCGCCGACAGGGGATGGCTACACCTTC
abundance: -; j_gene: TRBJ2-1; v_gene: TRBV5-1; d_gene: -; CDR3aa: CASSSPREQRPDSRIKYYNEQFF; CDR3nt: TGCGCCAGCAGCTCACCACGGGAACAAAGGCCGGACAGTCGGATAAAGTACTACAATGAGCAGTTCTTC
abundance: many; j_gene: TRBJ2-1; v_gene: TRBV7-3; d_gene: -; CDR3aa: CASSLSHRTHSYNEQFF; CDR3nt: TGTGCCAGCAGCTTATCCCACCGAACACACTCCTACAATGAGCAGTTCTTC
abundance: -; j_gene: TRBJ2-1; v_gene: TRBV5-5; d_gene: -; CDR3aa: CASSLSRDNEQFF; CDR3nt: TGTGCCAGCAGCTTGTCGCGTGACAATGAGCAGTTCTTC
abundance: -; j_gene: TRBJ1-1; v_gene: TRBV19; d_gene: -; CDR3aa: CASSSLTSMNTEAFF; CDR3nt: TGTGCCAGTAGTAGTCTAACCTCCATGAACACTGAAGCTTTCTTT
abundance: -; j_gene: TRBJ1-6; v_gene: TRBV6-2/TRBV6-3; d_gene: -; CDR3aa: CASSYSILGLSPLHF; CDR3nt: TGTGCCAGCAGTTACTCGATCCTGGGGCTCTCACCCCTCCACTTT